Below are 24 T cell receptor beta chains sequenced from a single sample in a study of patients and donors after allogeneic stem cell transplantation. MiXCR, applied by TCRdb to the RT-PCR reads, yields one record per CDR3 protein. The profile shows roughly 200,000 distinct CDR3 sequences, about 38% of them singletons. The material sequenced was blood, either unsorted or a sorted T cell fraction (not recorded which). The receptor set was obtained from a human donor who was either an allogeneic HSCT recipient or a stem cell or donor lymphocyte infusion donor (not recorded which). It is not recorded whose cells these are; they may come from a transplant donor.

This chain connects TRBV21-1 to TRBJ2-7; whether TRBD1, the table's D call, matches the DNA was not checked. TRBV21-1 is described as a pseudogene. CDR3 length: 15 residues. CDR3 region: CASSAPGTDSYEQYF. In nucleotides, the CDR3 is TGTGCCAGCAGCGCTCCCGGGACAGACTCCTACGAGCAGTACTTC.

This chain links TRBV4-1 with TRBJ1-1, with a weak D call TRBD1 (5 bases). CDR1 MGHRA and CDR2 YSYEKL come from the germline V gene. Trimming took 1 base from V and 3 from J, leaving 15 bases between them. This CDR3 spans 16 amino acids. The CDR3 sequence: CASSQVSNRKDTEAFF. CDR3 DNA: TGCGCCAGCAGCCAAGTATCAAACAGGAAGGACACTGAAGCTTTCTTT.

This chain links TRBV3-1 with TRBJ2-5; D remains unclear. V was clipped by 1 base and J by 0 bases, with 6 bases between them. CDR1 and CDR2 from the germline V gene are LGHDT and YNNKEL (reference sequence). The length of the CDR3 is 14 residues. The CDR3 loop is CASSQVWNQETQYF. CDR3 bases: TGTGCCAGCAGCCAAGTTTGGAACCAAGAGACCCAGTACTTC.

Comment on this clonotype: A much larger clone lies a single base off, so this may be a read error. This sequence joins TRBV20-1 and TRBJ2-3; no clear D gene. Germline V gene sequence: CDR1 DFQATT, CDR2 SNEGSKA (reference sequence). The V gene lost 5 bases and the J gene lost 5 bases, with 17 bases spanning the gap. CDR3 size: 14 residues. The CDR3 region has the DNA TGCAGTGCTCGCCCTAGAGTGGCCGGAGATACGCAGTATTTT. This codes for CSARPRVAGDTQYF.

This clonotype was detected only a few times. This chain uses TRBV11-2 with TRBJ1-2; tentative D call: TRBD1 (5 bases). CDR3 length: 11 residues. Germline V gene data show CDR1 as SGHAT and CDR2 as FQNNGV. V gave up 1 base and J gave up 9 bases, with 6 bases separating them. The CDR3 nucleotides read TGTGCCAGCAGCTTAGGGGACCGCTACACCTTC. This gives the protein CASSLGDRYTF.

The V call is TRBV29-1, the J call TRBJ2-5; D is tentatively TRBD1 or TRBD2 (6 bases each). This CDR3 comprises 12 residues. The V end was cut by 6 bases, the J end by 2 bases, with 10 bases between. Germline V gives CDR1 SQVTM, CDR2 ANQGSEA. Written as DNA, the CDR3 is TGCAGCGTGGGGGGCGGGCAAGAGACCCAGTACTTC. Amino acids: CSVGGGQETQYF.

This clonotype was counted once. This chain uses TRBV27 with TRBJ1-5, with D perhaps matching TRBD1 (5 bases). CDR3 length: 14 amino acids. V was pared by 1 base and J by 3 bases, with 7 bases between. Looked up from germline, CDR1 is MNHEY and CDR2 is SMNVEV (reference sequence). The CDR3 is CASSLLGANQPQHF. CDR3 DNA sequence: TGTGCCAGCAGTTTATTAGGGGCCAATCAGCCCCAGCATTTT.

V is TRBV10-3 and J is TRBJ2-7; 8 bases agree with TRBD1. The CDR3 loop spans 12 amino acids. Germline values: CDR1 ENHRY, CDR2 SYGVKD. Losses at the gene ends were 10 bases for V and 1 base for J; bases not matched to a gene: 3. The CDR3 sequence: CATRDRSYEQYF. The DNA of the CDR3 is TGTGCCACCAGGGACAGGTCCTACGAGCAGTACTTC.

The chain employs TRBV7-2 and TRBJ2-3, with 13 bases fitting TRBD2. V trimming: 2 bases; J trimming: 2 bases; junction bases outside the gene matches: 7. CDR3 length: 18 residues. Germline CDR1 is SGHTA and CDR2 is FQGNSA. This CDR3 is CASSLRATSGGATDTQYF. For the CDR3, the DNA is TGTGCCAGCAGCTTACGGGCTACTAGCGGGGGGGCCACAGATACGCAGTATTTT.

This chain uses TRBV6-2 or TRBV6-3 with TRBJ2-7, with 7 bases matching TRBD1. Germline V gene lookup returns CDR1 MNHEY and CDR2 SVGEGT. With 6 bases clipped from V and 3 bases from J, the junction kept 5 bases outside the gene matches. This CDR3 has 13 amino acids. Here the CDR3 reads CASRQQGFYEQYF. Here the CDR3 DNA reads TGTGCCAGCAGGCAACAGGGGTTCTACGAGCAGTACTTC.

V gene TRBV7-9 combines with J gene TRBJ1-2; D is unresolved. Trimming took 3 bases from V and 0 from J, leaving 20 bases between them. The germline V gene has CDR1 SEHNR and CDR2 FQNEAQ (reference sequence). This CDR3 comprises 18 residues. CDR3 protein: CASSFTQAVARPNYGYTF. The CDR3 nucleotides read TGTGCCAGCAGCTTCACCCAGGCGGTAGCCCGCCCTAACTATGGCTACACCTTC.

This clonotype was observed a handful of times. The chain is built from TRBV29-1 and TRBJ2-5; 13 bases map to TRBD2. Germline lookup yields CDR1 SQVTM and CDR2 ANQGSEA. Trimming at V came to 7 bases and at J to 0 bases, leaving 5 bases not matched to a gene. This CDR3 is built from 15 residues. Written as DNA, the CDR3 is TGCAGCGCAACGACTAGCGGGGGGTACCAAGAGACCCAGTACTTC. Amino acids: CSATTSGGYQETQYF.

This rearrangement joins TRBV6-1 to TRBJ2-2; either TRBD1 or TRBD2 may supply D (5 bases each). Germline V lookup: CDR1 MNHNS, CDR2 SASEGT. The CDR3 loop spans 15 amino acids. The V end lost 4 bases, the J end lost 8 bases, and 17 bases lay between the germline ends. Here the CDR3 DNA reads TGTGCCAGCAGTGGTCCGGGACGATCTCGGGGGGAGCTGTTTTTT. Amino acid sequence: CASSGPGRSRGELFF.

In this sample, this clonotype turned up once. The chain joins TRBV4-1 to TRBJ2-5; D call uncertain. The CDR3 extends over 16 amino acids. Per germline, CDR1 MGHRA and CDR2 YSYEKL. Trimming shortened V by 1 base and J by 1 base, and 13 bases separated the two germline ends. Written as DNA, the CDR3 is TGCGCCAGCAGCCAAGGGGCGTCCTGGGTCCAAGAGACCCAGTACTTC. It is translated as CASSQGASWVQETQYF.

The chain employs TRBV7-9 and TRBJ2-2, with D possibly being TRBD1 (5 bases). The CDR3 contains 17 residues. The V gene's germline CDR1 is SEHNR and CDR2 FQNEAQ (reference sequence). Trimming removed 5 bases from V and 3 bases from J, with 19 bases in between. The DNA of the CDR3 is TGTGCCAGCAGCCCAGTAAGGGGCACCCCGGACACCGGGGAGCTGTTTTTT. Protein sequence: CASSPVRGTPDTGELFF.

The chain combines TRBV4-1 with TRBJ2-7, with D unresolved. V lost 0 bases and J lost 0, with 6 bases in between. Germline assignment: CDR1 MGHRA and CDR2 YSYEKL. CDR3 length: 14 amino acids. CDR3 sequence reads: CASSQEPSSYEQYF. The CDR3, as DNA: TGCGCCAGCAGCCAAGAGCCTAGCTCCTACGAGCAGTACTTC.

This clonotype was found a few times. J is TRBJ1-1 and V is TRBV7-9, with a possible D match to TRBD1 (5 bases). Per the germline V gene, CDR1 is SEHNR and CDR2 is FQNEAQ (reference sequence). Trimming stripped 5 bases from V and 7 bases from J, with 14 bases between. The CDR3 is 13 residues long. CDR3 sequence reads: CASSPGPVFEAFF. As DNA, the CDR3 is TGTGCCAGCAGCCCAGGGCCGGTCTTTGAAGCTTTCTTT.

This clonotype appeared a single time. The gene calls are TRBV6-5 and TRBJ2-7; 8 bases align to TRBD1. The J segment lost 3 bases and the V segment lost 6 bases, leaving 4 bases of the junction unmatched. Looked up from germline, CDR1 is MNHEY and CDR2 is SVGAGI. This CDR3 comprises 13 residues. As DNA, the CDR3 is TGTGCCAGCAGCTGGGACAGGTTCTACGAGCAGTACTTC. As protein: CASSWDRFYEQYF.

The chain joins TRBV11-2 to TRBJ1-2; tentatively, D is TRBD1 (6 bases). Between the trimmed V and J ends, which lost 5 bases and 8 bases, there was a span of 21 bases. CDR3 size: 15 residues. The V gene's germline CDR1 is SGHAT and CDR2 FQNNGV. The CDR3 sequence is CASSQPGQGRKGYTF. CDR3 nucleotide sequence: TGTGCCAGCAGCCAGCCGGGTCAGGGGAGGAAAGGCTACACCTTC.

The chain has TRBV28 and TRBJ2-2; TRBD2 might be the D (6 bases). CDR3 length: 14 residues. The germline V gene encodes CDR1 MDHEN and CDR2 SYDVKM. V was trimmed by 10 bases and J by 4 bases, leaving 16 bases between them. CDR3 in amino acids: CATGGASGTGELFF. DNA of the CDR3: TGTGCCACCGGAGGGGCTAGTGGCACCGGGGAGCTGTTTTTT.

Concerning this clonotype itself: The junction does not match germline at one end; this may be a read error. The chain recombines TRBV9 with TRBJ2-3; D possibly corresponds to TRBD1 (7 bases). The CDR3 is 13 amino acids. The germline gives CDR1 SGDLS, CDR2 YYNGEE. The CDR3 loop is CASSPRGEDTQYF. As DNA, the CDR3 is TGTGCCAGCAGCCCCAGGGGGGAAGATACCCAGTATTTT.

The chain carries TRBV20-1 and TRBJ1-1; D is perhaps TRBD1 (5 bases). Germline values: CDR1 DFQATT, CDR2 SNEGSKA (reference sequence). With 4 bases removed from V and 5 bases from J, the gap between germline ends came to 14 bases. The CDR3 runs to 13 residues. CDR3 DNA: TGCAGTGCTACCGGGACGCGAGGGACTGAAGCTTTCTTT. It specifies CSATGTRGTEAFF.

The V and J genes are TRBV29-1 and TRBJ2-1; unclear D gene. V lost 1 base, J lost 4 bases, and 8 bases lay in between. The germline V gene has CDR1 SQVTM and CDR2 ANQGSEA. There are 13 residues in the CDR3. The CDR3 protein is CSVEVKQYNEQFF. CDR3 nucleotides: TGCAGCGTTGAAGTAAAGCAGTACAATGAGCAGTTCTTC.

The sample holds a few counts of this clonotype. CDR3 region: CASSPPGGANVLTF. The CDR3 bases are TGTGCCAGCTCACCGCCGGGCGGGGCCAACGTCCTGACTTTC. This rearrangement joins TRBV18 to TRBJ2-6; D unclear. V lost 3 bases, J lost 4 bases, and 7 bases lay in between. CDR1 is KGHSH and CDR2 is LQKENI in the germline V gene. CDR3 size: 14 residues.